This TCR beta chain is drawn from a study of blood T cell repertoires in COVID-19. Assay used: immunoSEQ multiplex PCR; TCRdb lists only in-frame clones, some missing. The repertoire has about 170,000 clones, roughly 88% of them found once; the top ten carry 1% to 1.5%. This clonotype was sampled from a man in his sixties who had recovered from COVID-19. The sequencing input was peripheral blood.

The CDR3 coding sequence is TGTGCCAGCAGCCCGGGCGGGGACTCCCAAGAGACCCAGTACTTC. As protein: CASSPGGDSQETQYF. V usage is TRBV5-4 and J usage is TRBJ2-5, with D perhaps matching TRBD2 (6 bases). This CDR3 is 15 amino acids long. Per the germline V gene, CDR1 is SGHNT and CDR2 is YYREEE (reference sequence). V was pared by 4 bases and J by 1 base, with 14 bases between.